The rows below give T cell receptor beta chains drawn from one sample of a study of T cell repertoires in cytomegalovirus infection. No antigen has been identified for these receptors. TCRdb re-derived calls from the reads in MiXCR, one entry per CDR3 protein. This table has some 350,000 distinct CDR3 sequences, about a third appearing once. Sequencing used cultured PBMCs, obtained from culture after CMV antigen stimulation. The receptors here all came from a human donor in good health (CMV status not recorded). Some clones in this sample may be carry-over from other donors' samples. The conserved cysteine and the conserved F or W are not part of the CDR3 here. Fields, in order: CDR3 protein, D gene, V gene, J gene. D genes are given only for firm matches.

ASSHRARTSGYEQY	TRBD2	TRBV7-2	TRBJ2-7
ASSFEGIEQY	.	TRBV12-3/TRBV12-4	TRBJ2-7
AATDAYTQY	.	TRBV6-2/TRBV6-3	TRBJ2-3
ASSQSNQPQH	.	TRBV7-2	TRBJ1-5
ASSADPGLVTLEQY	TRBD2	TRBV7-2	TRBJ2-7
ASSPFPRGNTEAF	.	TRBV7-2	TRBJ1-1
AIGTTSYNEQF	.	TRBV6-2/TRBV6-3	TRBJ2-1
ASRGPGQTNTEAF	TRBD1	TRBV7-2	TRBJ1-1
ASSADSGRAAGNEQF	TRBD2	TRBV7-2	TRBJ2-1
ATSRQGYNEQF	.	TRBV15	TRBJ2-1
ASSFGGSSYNSPLH	.	TRBV27	TRBJ1-6
ASSQRQGTGVVEQF	TRBD1	TRBV6-2/TRBV6-3	TRBJ2-1
ASSLAGSGSYNEQF	.	TRBV7-2	TRBJ2-1
ASSLIASGSADTQY	TRBD2	TRBV7-2	TRBJ2-3
ASSLALTGGAYNEQF	TRBD1	TRBV27	TRBJ2-1
ASTPVERTGELF	.	TRBV5-5	TRBJ2-2
ASRRQNSPLH	.	TRBV12-3/TRBV12-4	TRBJ1-6
ASSLSFTGELF	.	TRBV7-2	TRBJ2-2
ASSQGGQGEFPLH	TRBD1	TRBV3-1	TRBJ1-6
ASSPATGKIPYEQY	.	TRBV28	TRBJ2-7
ASSSREADTQY	.	TRBV7-2	TRBJ2-3
ASSQSRDRGNGNTEAF	TRBD1	TRBV11-3	TRBJ1-1
SARNTGGRPTYEQF	TRBD2	TRBV20-1	TRBJ2-1
ASSSYTEAF	.	TRBV6-5	TRBJ1-1
ASSSQQGNYGYT	.	TRBV5-5	TRBJ1-2
ASSLNRFGEQF	.	TRBV12-3/TRBV12-4	TRBJ2-1
ASSYFLAGGWGIGNEQF	TRBD2	TRBV6-2/TRBV6-3	TRBJ2-1
ASSLTSGQPYNEQF	TRBD2	TRBV7-2	TRBJ2-1
ASSRHTEAF	.	TRBV11-1	TRBJ1-1
ASSGDRVGGNTIY	TRBD1	TRBV5-6	TRBJ1-3
ASSPQPSQAGTEAF	.	TRBV5-1	TRBJ1-1
ASSFRGAGQEQF	.	TRBV11-3	TRBJ2-1